Below, one T cell receptor beta chain is given with its context. Its recognized antigen is unknown. Per-base quality was not reported, and no clone a single base away is much larger than it. The sample comes from a study of blood T cells in healthy people across ages (dated by TCRdb to the mid-2010s). Context from the whole study: In model experiments, template switching captured about one uniquely barcoded TCR beta cDNA molecule for every two T cells. The study measured age-related changes in TCR beta repertoire diversity using deep sequencing normalized with unique cDNA molecular identifiers. The donors were split into four age groups: young (average 16 years), middle-aged (around 40), aged (approximately 60) and long-lived (under 90). Donors of different ages were randomly distributed across sequencing lanes to avoid experimental bias. Two additional independent replicas of 1 million unique cDNA reads from the same blood draw were analyzed for two donors (one aged 18 to 29 and one aged 80 or older). Overall study outcomes, separate from this receptor: Because donor CMV infection status was unknown, age-related changes in expanded clonotypes were potentially confounded. Conclusive comparison of naive and antigen-experienced compartments was prevented by the profiling of bulk unsorted PBMCs. Total diversity estimates from one million sequenced T cells were considered lower bounds and underestimates. Compared with the aged group, the long-lived group had more naive CD4+ T cells, fewer expanded clones and increased TCR diversity, a pattern suggesting age selection. A strong correlation was found between observed TCR beta diversity and the percentage of naive T cells measured by flow cytometry. As age increased, observed TCR beta diversity per million T cells dropped in a roughly linear way, and a significant reduction was already evident by age 40.

Library prep was done by 5' RACE. The reads were generated on an Illumina HiSeq 2500. The second PCR ran for roughly 7 to 12 cycles and used a J-beta primer mix along with a sample-barcoded 5' primer. A template-switch 5' adaptor carrying 12 random nucleotides introduced a unique molecular identifier onto each TCR beta cDNA molecule. At least 2.5 million CDR3-containing paired-end reads were obtained from each sample. First-strand cDNA synthesis was performed from all RNA using the Mint cDNA synthesis kit, with priming by a TRBC-specific oligonucleotide. Following uracil-DNA glycosylase treatment, a first 18-cycle PCR with universal primers M1SS and BC2_uni_R was performed on all cDNA. The original methods were these. Normalization of each sample was performed by random selection of 1 million high-quality reads, each carrying a distinct molecular identifier. Reads with shared molecular identifiers were discarded instead of being binned into consensus sequences. MiTCR, run with a Q25 quality threshold and the strictest error-elimination algorithm, handled CDR3 identification, clonotype clustering and error correction. Lower-bound total TCR beta diversity was estimated with a nonparametric unseen species model using Euler transformation. The public reads were reanalyzed by TCRdb: fastp trimming at Q25, MiXCR alignment, in-frame beta chains only. Each entry merges the rows of one CDR3 protein and shows their most common DNA and genes. For this entry, the V and J calls and clone size follow TCRdb and not the study's own pipeline. The sample table lists under 2,000,000 distinct CDR3 sequences, roughly 52% of them with a count of one. Together, the top ten hold approximately 2.1% of the sample.

Donors were 39 systemically healthy Caucasian individuals from Russia aged 6 to 90 years. Each donor gave ten milliliters of peripheral blood, collected into EDTA-treated Vacutainer tubes. Ficoll-Paque density-gradient centrifugation was used to isolate PBMCs, with at least 7 million per sample. Trizol reagent was used to extract total RNA from the PBMCs, yielding at least 5.5 micrograms per sample. Naive CD45RAhigh/CD27high T cell percentages were measured by flow cytometry on a PBMC aliquot from every donor. For CDR1 and CDR2, the germline V gene lists MNHEY and SVGEGT. V sheds 2 bases and J sheds 9 bases, leaving 20 bases between their ends. The CDR3 covers 15 residues, taking in both the cysteine and the phenylalanine. Only the CDR3 region is kept as DNA, spanning 45 bases read in frame from base 1.

The receptor was derived from a woman aged 35 to 49 in good health. Sequences were obtained from blood. The chain uses TRBV6-2 or TRBV6-3 and TRBJ2-7, with the D gene uncertain. The DNA sequence reads TGTGCCAGCAGTTACGGGCACAATACCTACGATGTGCAGTACTTC. This encodes CASSYGHNTYDVQYF.